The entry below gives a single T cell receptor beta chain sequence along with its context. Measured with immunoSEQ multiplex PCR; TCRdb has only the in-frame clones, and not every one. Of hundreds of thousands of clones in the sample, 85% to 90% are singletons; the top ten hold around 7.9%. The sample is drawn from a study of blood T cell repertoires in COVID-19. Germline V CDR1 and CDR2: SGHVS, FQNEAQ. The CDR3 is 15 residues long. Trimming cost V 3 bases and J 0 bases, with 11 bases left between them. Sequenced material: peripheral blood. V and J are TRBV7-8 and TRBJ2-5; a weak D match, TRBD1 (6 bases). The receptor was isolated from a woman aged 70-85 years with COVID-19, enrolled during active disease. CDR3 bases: TGTGCCAGCAGCTTGAGGGGGTTTAACCAAGAGACCCAGTACTTC. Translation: CASSLRGFNQETQYF.